Listed below are T cell receptor beta chains from one sample, sequenced in a study of tumor-infiltrating lymphocytes in primary liver carcinoma. TCRdb re-analysed the multiplex PCR reads in MiXCR, keeping a single row per CDR3 protein. This sample has a few hundred thousand distinct CDR3 sequences; around three fifths occur once, and the top ten carry 17%. Sequenced sample: peripheral blood. These TCRs come from a woman in her 30s with primary liver carcinoma and hepatitis B virus infection. Each CDR3 is given without its conserved first and last residue. Fields, in order: V gene, J gene, CDR3 protein.

v_call: TRBV4-1; j_call: TRBJ2-1; cdr3_aa: ASSQDRTSGHNEQL
v_call: TRBV4-1; j_call: TRBJ2-7; cdr3_aa: ASSQELTYEQY
v_call: TRBV7-9; j_call: TRBJ2-7; cdr3_aa: ASSHSTGVHEQY
v_call: TRBV12-3/TRBV12-4; j_call: TRBJ2-1; cdr3_aa: ASSIPLANEQF
v_call: TRBV5-5; j_call: TRBJ2-2; cdr3_aa: ASSLDPDPSGELF
v_call: TRBV10-3; j_call: TRBJ2-7; cdr3_aa: AISDLGSSYEQY
v_call: TRBV6-5; j_call: TRBJ2-5; cdr3_aa: ASTPTGAEETQY
v_call: TRBV28; j_call: TRBJ2-7; cdr3_aa: ASSPSGYYEQY
v_call: TRBV4-3; j_call: TRBJ2-7; cdr3_aa: ASGHTFGARQY
v_call: TRBV11-2; j_call: TRBJ1-1; cdr3_aa: ASSFVAVPSQAEAF
v_call: TRBV29-1; j_call: TRBJ2-1; cdr3_aa: SVTPGSGGPNEQS
v_call: TRBV6-5; j_call: TRBJ1-1; cdr3_aa: ASSYYQESEAF
v_call: TRBV12-3/TRBV12-4; j_call: TRBJ2-4; cdr3_aa: ASSRMQGDIQC
v_call: TRBV4-1; j_call: TRBJ2-5; cdr3_aa: ASSQLTGGKETQY
v_call: TRBV7-9; j_call: TRBJ2-5; cdr3_aa: ASSLAGSGSPRFQETQY
v_call: TRBV11-2; j_call: TRBJ2-3; cdr3_aa: ASSLMGDTQY
v_call: TRBV7-3; j_call: TRBJ2-1; cdr3_aa: ASCSTTSGEQF
v_call: TRBV29-1; j_call: TRBJ2-1; cdr3_aa: SASRRSYNEQF
v_call: TRBV6-2/TRBV6-3; j_call: TRBJ2-3; cdr3_aa: ASSRLAGVRDTHY
v_call: TRBV7-8; j_call: TRBJ2-3; cdr3_aa: ASKQGADTQY
v_call: TRBV7-8; j_call: TRBJ2-7; cdr3_aa: ASSVRDSPNEQY
v_call: TRBV29-1; j_call: TRBJ2-4; cdr3_aa: SVDNGRIQY
v_call: TRBV11-1; j_call: TRBJ2-3; cdr3_aa: ASSLVMGDTDTQY
v_call: TRBV30; j_call: TRBJ2-1; cdr3_aa: AWSIASGSPPI
v_call: TRBV11-3; j_call: TRBJ2-1; cdr3_aa: ASSPRGAPGDEQF
v_call: TRBV4-3; j_call: TRBJ2-5; cdr3_aa: ASSQIGGLGETQY
v_call: TRBV12-3/TRBV12-4; j_call: TRBJ2-5; cdr3_aa: AISSVPRGGETQY
v_call: TRBV11-3; j_call: TRBJ2-1; cdr3_aa: ASSSQCANEQF
v_call: TRBV12-3/TRBV12-4; j_call: TRBJ1-1; cdr3_aa: ASSFAGTEAF
v_call: TRBV10-3; j_call: TRBJ2-5; cdr3_aa: AIGSGGVQETQY
v_call: TRBV11-3; j_call: TRBJ2-1; cdr3_aa: ASSSWGRGERF
v_call: TRBV6-1; j_call: TRBJ2-1; cdr3_aa: ASTRDRTYNEQF
v_call: TRBV12-3/TRBV12-4; j_call: TRBJ2-1; cdr3_aa: ASRFLVGISYNEQF
v_call: TRBV7-9; j_call: NA; cdr3_aa: ASSLARGGVTDTQH
v_call: TRBV12-3/TRBV12-4; j_call: TRBJ2-2; cdr3_aa: ASRGDRGYTGELF
v_call: TRBV28; j_call: TRBJ2-1; cdr3_aa: ASSFNLAGGLYNEQF
v_call: TRBV5-6; j_call: TRBJ2-4; cdr3_aa: ASSSIAGVGAKNIQY
v_call: TRBV5-4; j_call: TRBJ1-3; cdr3_aa: ASSRGVSGNTIY
v_call: TRBV4-2; j_call: TRBJ2-7; cdr3_aa: ASSPSDASRSEQY
v_call: TRBV19; j_call: TRBJ2-2; cdr3_aa: ASSRADSANTGELF
v_call: TRBV12-3/TRBV12-4; j_call: TRBJ1-1; cdr3_aa: ASSPGTGITEAF
v_call: TRBV12-3/TRBV12-4; j_call: TRBJ1-2; cdr3_aa: ASSLASSNYGYT
v_call: TRBV4-1; j_call: TRBJ1-5; cdr3_aa: ASSQLTVSGNQPQH
v_call: TRBV19; j_call: TRBJ2-2; cdr3_aa: ASIGLAERNTGELF
v_call: TRBV5-6; j_call: TRBJ2-1; cdr3_aa: ASSYLRQGAVNEQF
v_call: TRBV7-8; j_call: TRBJ2-3; cdr3_aa: ASSLSGNAQY
v_call: TRBV5-1; j_call: TRBJ2-2; cdr3_aa: ASSLATSWAPNTGELF
v_call: TRBV7-9; j_call: TRBJ2-7; cdr3_aa: ASTQAGGVNEQY
v_call: TRBV6-5; j_call: TRBJ2-3; cdr3_aa: ASSYSEVGDTQY
v_call: TRBV28; j_call: TRBJ2-5; cdr3_aa: ASSLRGETQY
v_call: TRBV4-1; j_call: TRBJ2-7; cdr3_aa: ASSPRLAGVEQS
v_call: TRBV14; j_call: TRBJ2-1; cdr3_aa: ASSRGLVGGDEQS
v_call: TRBV6-6; j_call: TRBJ1-1; cdr3_aa: ASIPSGGLMNTEAF